The next 8 T cell receptor beta chains were all read from a single sample in a study of T-cell reconstitution after alpha-beta-depleted transplantation in children. Unique molecular identifiers featured in how the TCRbeta library was prepared. TCRdb re-called the PCR reads through MiXCR, storing one row per CDR3 protein. The sample lists 45,000 to 70,000 distinct CDR3 sequences, roughly 45% occurring once. Sample: PBMCs, mostly from graft donor cells, taken 360 days after TCRalphabeta/CD19-depleted stem cell transplant. The receptor source for this set is a male patient between 5 and 17 years old who had a stem cell transplant for acute lymphoblastic leukemia, so the T cells may come from the graft donor.

This clonotype appeared a few times. As DNA, the CDR3 is TGTGCCAGCAGTTCTCACAGGGCGTATGGCTACACCTTC. Translation: CASSSHRAYGYTF. The chain uses TRBV28 and TRBJ1-2; D might be TRBD1 (6 bases). The germline CDR1 and CDR2 sequences are MDHEN and SYDVKM. There are 13 residues in the CDR3. V gave up 4 bases and J gave up 5 bases, with 11 bases separating them.

V and J are TRBV7-9 and TRBJ2-7; TRBD1 matches at 8 bases. V lost 4 bases to trimming and J lost 4 bases; unmatched junction nucleotides: 6. The germline gives CDR1 SEHNR, CDR2 FQNEAQ (reference sequence). The CDR3 sequence is 14 residues long. In DNA form, the CDR3 reads TGTGCCAGCAGCTCCCCACAGGGGGTTTACGAGCAGTACTTC. This gives the protein CASSSPQGVYEQYF.

The gene calls are TRBV5-5 and TRBJ2-1; a weak D match, TRBD1 (5 bases). The germline V gene has CDR1 SGHKS and CDR2 YYEKEE (reference sequence). This CDR3 has 15 amino acids. Trimming took 2 bases from V and 6 from J, leaving 15 bases between them. CDR3 sequence: CASSFRGFGLNEQFF. The CDR3 DNA reads as TGTGCCAGCAGCTTTAGGGGATTTGGCCTCAATGAGCAGTTCTTC. Based on the CDR3 plus reference TRBV5-5 and TRBJ2-1, the full variable domain is DAGVTQSPTHLIKTRGQQVTLRCSPISGHKSVSWYQQVLGQGPQFIFQYYEKEERGRGNFPDRFSARQFPNYSSELNVNALLLGDSALYLCASSFRGFGLNEQFFGPGTRLTVL.

The rearrangement joins TRBV29-1 to TRBJ2-7, with D possibly being TRBD2 (6 bases). This CDR3 has 13 amino acids. The V gene lost 5 bases and the J gene lost 3 bases, with 14 bases spanning the gap. Germline CDR1 and CDR2: SQVTM and ANQGSEA. CDR3 DNA: TGCAGCGTTTCGGAGACAGCGGGCTACGAGCAGTACTTC. Translated: CSVSETAGYEQYF.

This clonotype was seen a few times. The chain carries TRBV28 and TRBJ2-7; no definite D call. V was shortened by 9 bases and J by 3 bases, with 6 bases between the two germline ends. Germline V gene lookup returns CDR1 MDHEN and CDR2 SYDVKM. CDR3 length: 10 residues. The CDR3 is CARPDYEQYF. In nucleotides, the CDR3 is TGTGCCAGACCCGACTACGAGCAGTACTTC.

This clonotype was seen more than once but under ten times. This chain joins TRBV18 and TRBJ1-1; D is undetermined. The CDR3 consists of 12 residues. Trimming took off 4 bases at V and 6 bases at J, with 9 bases between the two ends. Germline V gene lookup returns CDR1 KGHSH and CDR2 LQKENI. Here the CDR3 reads CASSLIDSEAFF. CDR3 sequence (DNA): TGTGCCAGCTCACTCATCGATTCTGAAGCTTTCTTT. The whole variable domain, filled in from reference TRBV18 and TRBJ1-1, reads NAGVMQNPRHLVRRRGQEARLRCSPMKGHSHVYWYRQLPEEGLKFMVYLQKENIIDESGMPKERFSAEFPKEGPSILRIQQVVRGDSAAYFCASSLIDSEAFFGQGTRLTVV.

The chain is built from TRBV20-1 and TRBJ2-2; 10 positions match TRBD1. The CDR3 spans 14 residues. V dropped 5 bases and J dropped 5; count of bases not matched to a gene: 5. The germline CDR1 and CDR2 sequences are DFQATT and SNEGSKA (reference sequence). CDR3 coding DNA: TGCAGTGCTCTAGACAGGGGGCAAACCGGGGAGCTGTTTTTT. It encodes CSALDRGQTGELFF.

J is TRBJ2-3 and V is TRBV11-1, with D perhaps matching TRBD1 or TRBD2 (6 bases each). There are 16 residues in the CDR3. Germline V gives CDR1 SGHAT, CDR2 FQDESV (reference sequence). V was shortened by 2 bases and J by 0 bases, with 12 bases between the two germline ends. The CDR3 protein is CASSLSWGASTDTQYF. CDR3 nucleotides: TGTGCCAGCAGCTTATCTTGGGGGGCTAGCACAGATACGCAGTATTTT.